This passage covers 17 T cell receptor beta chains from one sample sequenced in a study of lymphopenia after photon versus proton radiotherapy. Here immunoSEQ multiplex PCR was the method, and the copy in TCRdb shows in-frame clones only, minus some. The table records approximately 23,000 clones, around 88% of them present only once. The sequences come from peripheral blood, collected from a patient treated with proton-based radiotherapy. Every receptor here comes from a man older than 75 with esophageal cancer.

This chain's CDR3 is CASSLVAGSSYNEQFF. Here the CDR3 DNA reads TGTGCCAGCAGCTTAGTAGCGGGGTCTTCCTACAATGAGCAGTTCTTC. The chain couples TRBV7-9 to TRBJ2-1; 8 bases are a match to TRBD2. The CDR3 is made up of 16 amino acids. Germline CDR1 and CDR2: SEHNR and FQNEAQ (reference sequence). The trim removed 1 base at V and 1 base at J, leaving 3 bases unmatched.

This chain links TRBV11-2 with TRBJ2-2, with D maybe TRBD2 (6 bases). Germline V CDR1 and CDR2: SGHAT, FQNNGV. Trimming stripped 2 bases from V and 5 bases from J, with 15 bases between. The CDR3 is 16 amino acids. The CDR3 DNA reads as TGTGCCAGCAGCTTATGGAGTAGCGCGGGGACCGGGGAGCTGTTTTTT. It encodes CASSLWSSAGTGELFF.

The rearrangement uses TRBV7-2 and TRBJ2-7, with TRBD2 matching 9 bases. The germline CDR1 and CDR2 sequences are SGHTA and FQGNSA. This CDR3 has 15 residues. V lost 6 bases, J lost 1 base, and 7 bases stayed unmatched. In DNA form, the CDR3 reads TGTGCCAGCAGACCAGCCCTAGCGGGGTCCTACGAGCAGTACTTC. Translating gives CASRPALAGSYEQYF.

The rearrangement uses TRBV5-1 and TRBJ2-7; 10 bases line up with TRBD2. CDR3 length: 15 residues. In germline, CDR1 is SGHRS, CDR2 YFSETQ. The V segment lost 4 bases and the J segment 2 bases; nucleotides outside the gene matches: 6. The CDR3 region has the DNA TGCGCCAGCAGCCAAAGTCTAGCGGGAGCCTACGAGCAGTACTTC. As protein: CASSQSLAGAYEQYF.

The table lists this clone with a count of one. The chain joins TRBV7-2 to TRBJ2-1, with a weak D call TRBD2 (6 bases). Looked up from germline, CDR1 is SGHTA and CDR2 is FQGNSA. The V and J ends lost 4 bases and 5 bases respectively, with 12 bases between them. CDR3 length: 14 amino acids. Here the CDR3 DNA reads TGTGCCAGCAGCTCCCCAGGACTAAACAATGAGCAGTTCTTC. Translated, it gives CASSSPGLNNEQFF.

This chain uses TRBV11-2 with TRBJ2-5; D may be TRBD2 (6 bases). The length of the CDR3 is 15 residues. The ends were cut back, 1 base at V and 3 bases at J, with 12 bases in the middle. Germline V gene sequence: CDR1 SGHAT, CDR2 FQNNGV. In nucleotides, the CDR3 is TGTGCCAGCAGCTTAGGTGGGAGGAGAGAAGAGACCCAGTACTTC. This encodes CASSLGGRREETQYF.

The CDR3 sequence is CASSQEFITRYGYTF. In DNA, the CDR3 is TGCGCCAGCAGCCAAGAATTTATAACCCGGTATGGCTACACCTTC. V is TRBV4-3 and J is TRBJ1-2; no clear D gene. This CDR3 region has 15 residues. Per germline, CDR1 LGHNA and CDR2 YSLEER. The V and J ends lost 0 bases and 5 bases respectively, with 13 bases between them.

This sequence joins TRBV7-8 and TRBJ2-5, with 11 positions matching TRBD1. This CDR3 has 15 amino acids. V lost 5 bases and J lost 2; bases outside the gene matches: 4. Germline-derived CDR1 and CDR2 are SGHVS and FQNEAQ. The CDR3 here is CASSTDRGRQETQYF. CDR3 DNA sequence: TGTGCCAGCAGCACGGACAGGGGGCGTCAAGAGACCCAGTACTTC.

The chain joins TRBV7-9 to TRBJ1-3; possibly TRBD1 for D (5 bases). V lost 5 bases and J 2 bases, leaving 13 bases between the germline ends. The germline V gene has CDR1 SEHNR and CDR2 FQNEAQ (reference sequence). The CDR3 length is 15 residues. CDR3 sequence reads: CASSPRGGAGNTIYF. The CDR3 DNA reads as TGTGCCAGCAGCCCCCGTGGAGGGGCTGGAAACACCATATATTTT.

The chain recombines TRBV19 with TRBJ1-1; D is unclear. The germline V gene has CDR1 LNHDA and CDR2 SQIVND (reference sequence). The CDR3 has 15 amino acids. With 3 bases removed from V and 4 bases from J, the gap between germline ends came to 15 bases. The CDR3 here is CASSIPGIWGTEAFF. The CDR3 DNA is TGTGCCAGTAGTATCCCGGGGATCTGGGGCACTGAAGCTTTCTTT.

CDR3: CASSQRLAGSLGGEQFF. CDR3 nucleotides: TGCGCCAGCAGCCAAAGACTAGCGGGGTCATTGGGTGGTGAGCAGTTCTTC. The V and J genes are TRBV4-3 and TRBJ2-1, with TRBD2 identical over 11 bases. This CDR3 has 17 amino acids. With 2 bases clipped from V and 9 bases from J, the junction kept 12 bases outside the gene matches. Germline V gene lookup returns CDR1 LGHNA and CDR2 YSLEER.

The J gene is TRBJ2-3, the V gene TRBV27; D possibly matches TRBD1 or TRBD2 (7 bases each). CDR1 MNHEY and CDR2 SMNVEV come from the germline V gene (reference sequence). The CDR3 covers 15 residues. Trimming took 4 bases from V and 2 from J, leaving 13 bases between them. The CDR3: CASSWGGQNTDTQYF. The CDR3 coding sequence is TGTGCCAGCAGTTGGGGGGGACAGAACACAGATACGCAGTATTTT.

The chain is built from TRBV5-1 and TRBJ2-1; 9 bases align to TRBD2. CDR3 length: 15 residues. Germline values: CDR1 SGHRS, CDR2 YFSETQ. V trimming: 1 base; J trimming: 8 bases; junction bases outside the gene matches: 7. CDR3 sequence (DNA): TGCGCCAGCAGCTTGACTAGCGGGCCCTGGGATGAGCAGTTCTTC. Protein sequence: CASSLTSGPWDEQFF. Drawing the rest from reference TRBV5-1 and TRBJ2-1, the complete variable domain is KAGVTQTPRYLIKTRGQQVTLSCSPISGHRSVSWYQQTPGQGLQFLFEYFSETQRNKGNFPGRFSGRQFSNSRSEMNVSTLELGDSALYLCASSLTSGPWDEQFFGPGTRLTVL.

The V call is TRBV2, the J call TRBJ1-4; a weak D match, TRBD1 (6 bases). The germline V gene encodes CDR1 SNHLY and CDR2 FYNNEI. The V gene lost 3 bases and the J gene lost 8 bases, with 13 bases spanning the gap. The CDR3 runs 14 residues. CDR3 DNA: TGTGCCAGCAGTGATGGGGGGGCAAGGGAAAAACTGTTTTTT. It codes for CASSDGGAREKLFF.

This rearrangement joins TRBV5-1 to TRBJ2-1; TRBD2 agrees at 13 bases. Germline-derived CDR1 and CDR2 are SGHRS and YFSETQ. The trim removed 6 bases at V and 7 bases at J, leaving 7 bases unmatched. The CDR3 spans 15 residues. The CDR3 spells CASIRTSGSANEQFF. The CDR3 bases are TGCGCCAGCATCCGGACTAGCGGGAGTGCTAATGAGCAGTTCTTC.

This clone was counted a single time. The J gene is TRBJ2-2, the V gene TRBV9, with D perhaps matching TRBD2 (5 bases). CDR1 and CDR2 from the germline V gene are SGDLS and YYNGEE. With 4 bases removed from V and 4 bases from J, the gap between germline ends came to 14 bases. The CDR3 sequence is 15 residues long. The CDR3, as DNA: TGTGCCAGCAGCCCCCGAGGGTGGGGCACCGGGGAGCTGTTTTTT. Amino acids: CASSPRGWGTGELFF.

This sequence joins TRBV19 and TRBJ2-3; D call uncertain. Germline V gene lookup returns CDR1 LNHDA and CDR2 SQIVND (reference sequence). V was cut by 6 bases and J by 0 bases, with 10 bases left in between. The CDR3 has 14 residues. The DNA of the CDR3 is TGTGCCAGTAGGCGCTCAACTAGCACAGATACGCAGTATTTT. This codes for CASRRSTSTDTQYF.